This T cell receptor beta chain was sequenced during a study of T cells in Graves' hyperthyroidism and ophthalmopathy. This clonotype appeared a few times. Lactation, pregnancy, other autoimmune disease or uncontrolled infection led to exclusion of patients. The TCR beta CDR3 regions underwent amplification using RNA transcripts as the source. When the TCR CDR3 underwent first-round RT-PCR, the HTBI primer set was used. MiXCR, applied by TCRdb to the multiplex PCR reads, yields one record per CDR3 protein. The sample lists approximately 300,000 distinct CDR3 sequences; about 15% were seen once. The junction had 5 bases not matched to a gene; V was cut back by 7 bases and J by 5 bases. CDR3 length: 14 residues. Germline V gene data show CDR1 as MGHDK and CDR2 as SYGVNS.

Sequenced sample: blood. This TCR was recovered from a woman aged 55-70 years with Graves' ophthalmopathy. The chain combines TRBV25-1 with TRBJ2-2; 9 bases fit TRBD2. The CDR3 here is CASKGLAGTGELFF. The DNA for the CDR3 is TGTGCCAGCAAGGGACTAGCCGGAACCGGGGAGCTGTTTTTT. The full variable domain, its missing parts supplied by reference TRBV25-1 and TRBJ2-2, is EADIYQTPRYLVIGTGKKITLECSQTMGHDKMYWYQQDPGMELHLIHYSYGVNSTEKGDLSSESTVSRIRTEHFPLTLESARPSHTSQYLCASKGLAGTGELFFGEGSRLTVL.